These T cell receptor beta chains were read from a single sample in a study of blood T cells in healthy people across ages. Using its own MiXCR run on the 5' RACE reads, TCRdb lists one record per CDR3 protein. The sample has around 1,000,000 distinct CDR3 sequences, roughly a quarter seen once. The sample was also reused in another study, on T cells of mothers and their children.

Material: blood. Receptor source: a girl aged 2-10 years in good health. CDR3s include the opening cysteine and the closing phenylalanine or tryptophan. Fields, in order: clone size, CDR3 length, J gene, D gene, V gene, CDR3 protein, CDR3 DNA. The D gene is left open where the match is weak. The size entry is marked missing in some rows and otherwise reads once, few, many or a size class.

many,14,TRBJ1-2,NA,TRBV4-1,CASSQDGSGYGYTF,TGCGCCAGCAGCCAAGATGGTTCCGGCTATGGCTACACCTTC
once,12,TRBJ2-7,NA,TRBV2,CASSEGGGEQYF,TGTGCCAGCAGTGAAGGTGGGGGCGAGCAGTACTTC
few,11,TRBJ2-1,NA,TRBV4-1,CASGGGQVQFF,TGCGCCAGCGGCGGGGGACAGGTCCAGTTCTTC
NA,14,TRBJ1-1,NA,TRBV4-2,CASSHPGSNTEAFF,TGTGCCAGCAGCCACCCGGGGTCGAACACTGAAGCTTTCTTT
NA,15,TRBJ2-3,NA,TRBV9,CASGDVSLDTDTQYF,TGTGCCAGCGGTGATGTATCTCTGGACACAGATACGCAGTATTTT
NA,14,TRBJ2-5,NA,TRBV7-2,CASSLWKGQETQYF,TGTGCCAGCAGCTTATGGAAGGGGCAAGAGACCCAGTACTTC
few,16,TRBJ2-7,TRBD2,TRBV6-1,CASSESGTRFIYEQYF,TGTGCCAGCAGTGAAAGTGGGACTAGGTTTATCTACGAGCAGTACTTC
few,15,TRBJ2-2,NA,TRBV12-3/TRBV12-4,CASSRGTPNTGELFF,TGTGCCAGCAGTAGAGGGACACCGAACACCGGGGAGCTGTTTTTT
NA,14,TRBJ1-4,NA,TRBV7-2,CASSLNSAGEKLFF,TGTGCCAGCAGCTTAAACTCGGCGGGGGAAAAACTGTTTTTT
few,14,TRBJ2-1,NA,TRBV3-1,CASSQAPAGNEQFF,TGTGCCAGCAGCCAAGCCCCGGCTGGCAATGAGCAGTTCTTC
few,16,TRBJ2-1,TRBD2,TRBV29-1,CSVLGTSGSSYNEQFF,TGCAGCGTTCTCGGGACTAGCGGGAGCTCCTACAATGAGCAGTTCTTC
NA,14,TRBJ2-1,NA,TRBV6-6,CASSPRDKTYEQFF,TGTGCCAGCAGTCCGCGGGACAAAACGTATGAGCAGTTCTTC
few,13,TRBJ2-7,NA,TRBV29-1,CSVVGDSPYEQYF,TGCAGCGTTGTAGGTGACAGCCCCTACGAGCAGTACTTC
NA,15,TRBJ2-1,TRBD1,TRBV20-1,CSASQTGDQWDEQFF,TGCAGTGCTTCTCAGACAGGGGATCAGTGGGATGAGCAGTTCTTC
NA,14,TRBJ2-2,NA,TRBV4-1,CASSKSTGPGELFF,TGCGCCAGCAGCAAGTCAACAGGGCCCGGGGAGCTGTTTTTT
NA,15,TRBJ1-2,NA,TRBV12-3/TRBV12-4,CASSSRWGHNYGYTF,TGTGCCAGCAGTTCCCGGTGGGGGCACAACTATGGCTACACCTTC
once,13,TRBJ1-2,TRBD1,TRBV11-2,CASRWTGPYGYTF,TGTGCCAGCAGATGGACAGGACCCTATGGCTACACCTTC
NA,15,TRBJ1-2,TRBD1,TRBV12-3/TRBV12-4,CASSLPLDRNYGYTF,TGTGCCAGCAGCCTTCCTTTGGACAGGAACTATGGCTACACCTTC
NA,15,TRBJ2-4,NA,TRBV6-1,CASSLPDSPKNIQYF,TGTGCCAGCAGTCTCCCGGACAGCCCCAAAAACATTCAGTACTTC
few,15,TRBJ2-7,NA,TRBV6-5,CASKRVGDSSYEQYF,TGTGCCAGCAAAAGGGTGGGGGATAGCTCCTACGAGCAGTACTTC
NA,17,TRBJ2-5,NA,TRBV7-9,CASSQTGSRVLQETQYF,TGTGCCAGCAGCCAAACCGGGTCGCGAGTCCTCCAAGAGACCCAGTACTTC
NA,13,TRBJ1-5,TRBD1,TRBV28,CASSYGTGPPQHF,TGTGCCAGCAGTTATGGGACAGGCCCTCCCCAGCATTTT
NA,16,TRBJ2-5,NA,TRBV7-2,CASSLVLLGYQETQYF,TGTGCCAGCAGCTTAGTATTATTGGGGTACCAAGAGACCCAGTACTTC
NA,16,TRBJ2-1,TRBD2,TRBV5-6,CASSSPLAGGINEQFF,TGTGCCAGCAGCAGTCCACTAGCGGGGGGTATCAATGAGCAGTTCTTC
NA,13,TRBJ1-2,NA,TRBV9,CASSVGVDYGYTF,TGTGCCAGCAGCGTTGGGGTAGACTATGGCTACACCTTC
few,14,TRBJ1-3,NA,TRBV7-2,CASSLQTGPDTIYF,TGTGCCAGCAGCCTACAGACGGGACCGGACACCATATATTTT
few,14,TRBJ1-2,NA,TRBV25-1,CASETWEGERGYTF,TGTGCCAGCGAAACGTGGGAGGGGGAGCGCGGCTACACCTTC
NA,13,TRBJ2-7,TRBD1,TRBV7-8,CASRDRASYEQYF,TGTGCCAGCCGGGACAGGGCCTCCTACGAGCAGTACTTC
few,12,TRBJ2-1,NA,TRBV29-1,CRVENNSNEQFF,TGCCGCGTTGAAAATAACTCCAATGAGCAGTTCTTC
NA,15,TRBJ2-1,NA,TRBV4-1,CASSEIGPSPDEQFF,TGCGCCAGCAGTGAGATCGGCCCTAGTCCGGATGAGCAGTTCTTC
few,16,TRBJ1-2,TRBD1,TRBV4-3,CASSQGVPGGLYGYTF,TGCGCCAGCAGCCAAGGGGTCCCAGGGGGTTTGTATGGCTACACCTTC
NA,15,TRBJ2-7,NA,TRBV6-6,CASNGRTNGLYEQYF,TGTGCCAGCAATGGTAGGACAAACGGACTCTACGAGCAGTACTTC
NA,16,TRBJ2-7,TRBD1,TRBV7-2,CASSRSSGTDTYEQYF,TGTGCCAGCAGCCGAAGCTCCGGGACAGACACCTACGAGCAGTACTTC
many,15,TRBJ2-3,TRBD2,TRBV7-2,CASSLLAGGTDTQYF,TGTGCCAGCAGCTTACTAGCGGGAGGCACAGATACGCAGTATTTT
NA,12,TRBJ2-7,NA,TRBV29-1,CSVAWTAGTQYF,TGCAGCGTTGCTTGGACGGCCGGGACTCAGTACTTC
NA,16,TRBJ2-5,TRBD2,TRBV6-5,CASSSGLGQYQETQYF,TGTGCCAGCAGTTCGGGACTAGGACAGTACCAAGAGACCCAGTACTTC
NA,15,TRBJ1-2,NA,TRBV4-1,CASSQEGVTNYGYTF,TGCGCCAGCAGCCAGGAGGGGGTTACTAACTATGGCTACACCTTC
few,14,TRBJ1-2,TRBD1,TRBV4-3,CASSPGQANYSYTF,TGCGCCAGCAGCCCGGGACAGGCTAACTATAGCTACACCTTC
NA,13,TRBJ2-3,NA,TRBV7-6,CASSLNPGDTQYF,TGTGCCAGCAGCTTAAACCCTGGAGATACGCAGTATTTT
NA,12,TRBJ2-3,NA,TRBV15,CATSTSTDTQYF,TGTGCCACCAGCACCAGCACAGATACGCAGTATTTT
NA,13,TRBJ2-2,TRBD1,TRBV20-1,CGARGQGTGELFF,TGCGGTGCTAGGGGACAGGGGACCGGGGAGCTGTTTTTT
NA,15,TRBJ2-7,NA,TRBV5-1,CASSPGDTSLGEQYF,TGCGCCAGCAGCCCCGGGGACACTTCTTTGGGGGAGCAGTACTTC
NA,15,TRBJ2-1,TRBD1,TRBV7-9,CASTHGQGRLEEQFF,TGTGCCAGCACCCATGGACAGGGGAGGCTCGAGGAGCAGTTCTTC
few,16,TRBJ2-2,TRBD1,TRBV7-6,CASSPGQGSNTGELFF,TGTGCCAGCAGCCCTGGACAGGGATCGAACACCGGGGAGCTGTTTTTT
NA,17,TRBJ2-3,TRBD1,TRBV3-1,CASSQDLQGASTDTQYF,TGTGCCAGCAGCCAAGACCTTCAGGGGGCTAGCACAGATACGCAGTATTTT
few,16,TRBJ2-1,NA,TRBV20-1,CSARDFEGAGFNEQFF,TGCAGTGCTAGAGATTTTGAGGGGGCGGGGTTCAATGAGCAGTTCTTC
few,14,TRBJ1-5,NA,TRBV6-2/TRBV6-3,CASRPRTANQPQHF,TGTGCCAGCAGACCCAGGACAGCTAATCAGCCCCAGCATTTT
once,19,TRBJ2-2,NA,TRBV7-3,CASSSDFAMTNYNTGELFF,TGTGCCAGCAGCTCCGATTTCGCGATGACCAACTATAACACCGGGGAGCTGTTTTTT
NA,15,TRBJ2-1,NA,TRBV11-2,CASSHDRFSNNEQFF,TGTGCCAGCAGCCACGACAGGTTTTCCAACAATGAGCAGTTCTTC
few,18,TRBJ1-1,NA,TRBV2,CASSDSGGPTPMNTEAFF,TGTGCCAGCAGTGATTCTGGGGGACCTACCCCTATGAACACTGAAGCTTTCTTT
few,16,TRBJ2-5,NA,TRBV25-1,CASSEKSDRYSETQYF,TGTGCCAGCAGTGAAAAAAGCGACAGATACTCGGAGACCCAGTACTTC
NA,14,TRBJ2-5,TRBD2,TRBV28,CASSFAGVQETQYF,TGTGCCAGCAGTTTCGCGGGGGTACAAGAGACCCAGTACTTC
few,13,TRBJ2-4,TRBD1,TRBV12-3/TRBV12-4,CASSKTGMDIQYF,TGTGCCAGCAGCAAGACAGGGATGGACATTCAGTACTTC
NA,15,TRBJ2-6,NA,TRBV19,CASSTGDSGANVLTF,TGTGCCAGTAGTACGGGGGACTCTGGGGCCAACGTCCTGACTTTC
few,13,TRBJ1-2,NA,TRBV12-3/TRBV12-4,CASSLRQDHGHTF,TGTGCCAGCAGTTTACGACAGGATCACGGCCACACCTTC
few,13,TRBJ1-5,NA,TRBV12-3/TRBV12-4,CASSFESNQPQHF,TGTGCCAGCAGTTTTGAAAGCAATCAGCCCCAGCATTTT